This entry is about one T cell receptor (beta chain). Its antigen is unidentified. Germline CDR1 is MNHEY and CDR2 is SVGAGI. The CDR3 length is 15 residues. J gave up 2 bases and V 6 bases, and 7 bases lay outside the gene matches. The data belong to a study of persistence of HIV-infected CD4 T cells. Study information: Blood samples, up to 180 mL, came from multiple time points, except a couple of leukapheresis donors sampled once.

The stimulus was an HIV-1 Gag 15-mer peptide pool, about 1 ug/peptide/mL. Sorted nonresponding memory CD4+ T cells were CD40L-negative, CD69-negative, CD45RO-high. Study results and limitations: Degenerate expanded CDR3beta sequences were enriched among CMV- and Gag-responding cells. Proviral oligoclonality tracked with TCR oligoclonality within the same sorted cells. Compared with CD3/CD28-stimulated cells, CMV- and Gag-responding cells showed lower TCRbeta richness.

The libraries were made with immunoSEQ version 4 in survey mode. The data were produced by immunoSEQ multiplex PCR, yet TCRdb's version contains in-frame clones alone and is incomplete. The sample consists of roughly 32,000 clones, roughly four fifths of them appearing once. This specimen was CD4+ T cells sorted from PBMCs after 18-hour stimulation, taken from a patient who received antiretroviral therapy. The source of this sequence is an adult woman with HIV who was CMV-seropositive. The chain is built from TRBV6-5 and TRBJ1-2, with 9 nucleotides matching TRBD1. The CDR3 is CASSVQGAGNYGYTF. Here the CDR3 DNA reads TGTGCCAGCAGCGTACAGGGGGCGGGGAACTATGGCTACACCTTC.